This entry lists 16 T cell receptor beta chains sequenced from one sample in a study of blood T cell repertoires in COVID-19. Generated by immunoSEQ multiplex PCR, the TCRdb table keeps only in-frame clones and is missing some. The sample shows roughly 50,000 clones, about 91% of them seen only once. Sequenced material: peripheral blood. The source is a man in his fifties or sixties with active COVID-19.

The genes are TRBV5-1 and TRBJ2-3, with 7 bases matching TRBD2. CDR1 and CDR2 (germline): SGHRS, YFSETQ. The CDR3 consists of 14 residues. With V trimmed by 4 bases and J by 8 bases, 10 bases remained unmatched. The CDR3: CASSATTSVGTQYF. CDR3 DNA: TGCGCCAGCAGCGCTACCACTAGCGTTGGTACGCAGTATTTT.

The chain links TRBV5-1 to TRBJ2-2, with D perhaps TRBD1 (5 bases). The V end lost 6 bases, the J end lost 4 bases, and 19 bases lay between the germline ends. The CDR3 totals 16 residues. Germline CDR1 is SGHRS and CDR2 is YFSETQ. CDR3 residues: CASTTAGSGFTGELFF. The CDR3 bases are TGCGCCAGCACGACAGCCGGTTCAGGGTTCACCGGGGAGCTGTTTTTT.

This clone was counted only a few times. This chain joins TRBV6-4 and TRBJ2-5; 11 bases match TRBD2. V trimming: 5 bases; J trimming: 5 bases; junction bases outside the gene matches: 10. The germline gives CDR1 MRHNA, CDR2 SNTAGT. This CDR3 is 16 amino acids long. The CDR3 bases are TGTGCCAGCAGTAATCATAGCGGGGGGGGACCCGAGACCCAGTACTTC. It encodes CASSNHSGGGPETQYF.

The count of this clone is one. The DNA of the CDR3 is TGTGCCAGCAGTGCGCCGCAGGGAACTTCCTACGAGCAGTACTTC. Encoded protein: CASSAPQGTSYEQYF. The rearrangement uses TRBV25-1 and TRBJ2-7, with a weak D call TRBD1 (5 bases). The CDR3 covers 15 residues. Germline CDR1 reads MGHDK; CDR2 reads SYGVNS. V lost 4 bases, J lost 1 base, and 14 bases lay in between.

In this sample, this clone turned up once. The chain is built from TRBV18 and TRBJ2-5; possible D gene TRBD2, 6 bases. Germline assignment: CDR1 KGHSH and CDR2 LQKENI. The CDR3 length is 14 residues. V lost 4 bases to trimming and J lost 0 bases, with 9 bases between them. CDR3 DNA sequence: TGTGCCAGCTCACTCGCGGGGTACCAAGAGACCCAGTACTTC. It yields the protein CASSLAGYQETQYF.

The genes are TRBV10-1 and TRBJ1-1; 8 bases fit TRBD1. V dropped 3 bases and J dropped 5; count of bases not matched to a gene: 2. This CDR3 is built from 13 residues. CDR1 and CDR2 (germline): WNHNN, SYGVQD (reference sequence). CDR3 in amino acids: CASSEHRGTEAFF. The CDR3 bases are TGCGCCAGCAGTGAACACAGGGGGACTGAAGCTTTCTTT.

The rearrangement joins TRBV18 to TRBJ2-5, with unresolved D. Germline loops: CDR1 KGHSH, CDR2 LQKENI. The length of the CDR3 is 13 residues. Trimming took off 2 bases at V and 2 bases at J, with 6 bases between the two ends. The CDR3 loop is CASSPTQQETQYF. CDR3 DNA sequence: TGTGCCAGCTCACCAACACAACAAGAGACCCAGTACTTC.

The V and J genes are TRBV7-8 and TRBJ2-3; 7 bases align to TRBD1. The V segment lost 4 bases and the J segment 6 bases; nucleotides outside the gene matches: 10. Germline V gives CDR1 SGHVS, CDR2 FQNEAQ. The CDR3 totals 15 residues. The CDR3 bases are TGTGCCAGCAGCTCCGGACAGGTGGGGGCCGATACGCAGTATTTT. Amino acids: CASSSGQVGADTQYF. Complete variable domain (other parts from reference TRBV7-8 and TRBJ2-3): GAGVSQSPRYKVAKRGQDVALRCDPISGHVSLFWYQQALGQGPEFLTYFQNEAQLDKSGLPSDRFFAERPEGSVSTLKIQRTQQEDSAVYLCASSSGQVGADTQYFGPGTRLTVL.

This chain links TRBV5-4 with TRBJ1-5; D ambiguous. Per germline, CDR1 SGHNT and CDR2 YYREEE (reference sequence). V lost 0 bases and J 0 bases, leaving 4 bases between the germline ends. The CDR3 runs to 14 residues. The CDR3, as DNA: TGTGCCAGCAGCTTGGGCAGTAGCAATCAGCCCCAGCATTTT. Amino acid sequence: CASSLGSSNQPQHF.

The rearrangement joins TRBV7-2 to TRBJ2-1, with D uncertain. Germline V gives CDR1 SGHTA, CDR2 FQGNSA. With 2 bases removed from V and 4 bases from J, the gap between germline ends came to 9 bases. The CDR3 sequence is 14 residues long. CDR3 in DNA: TGTGCCAGCAGCTTACAAGCTATGTACAATGAGCAGTTCTTC. Its protein product is CASSLQAMYNEQFF.

This chain joins TRBV7-2 and TRBJ2-3; D may be TRBD2 (7 bases). CDR3 length: 14 amino acids. V was trimmed by 3 bases and J by 6 bases, leaving 13 bases between them. Germline-derived CDR1 and CDR2 are SGHTA and FQGNSA. The CDR3 region is CASSFSGGLDTQYF. CDR3 nucleotides: TGTGCCAGCAGCTTCTCGGGGGGCCTGGATACGCAGTATTTT. Looking up the rest from reference TRBV7-2 and TRBJ2-3 gives the full variable domain: GAGVSQSPSNKVTEKGKDVELRCDPISGHTALYWYRQSLGQGLEFLIYFQGNSAPDKSGLPSDRFSAERTGGSVSTLTIQRTQQEDSAVYLCASSFSGGLDTQYFGPGTRLTVL.

The genes are TRBV9 and TRBJ1-1; D is possibly TRBD1 (5 bases). Looked up from germline, CDR1 is SGDLS and CDR2 is YYNGEE. V gave up 4 bases and J gave up 1 base, with 14 bases separating them. The CDR3 has 15 amino acids. The CDR3 bases are TGTGCCAGCAGCCCCCTGGGAGGGGCGAACACTGAAGCTTTCTTT. This gives the protein CASSPLGGANTEAFF.

The rearrangement joins TRBV6-5 to TRBJ2-7; 9 nucleotides line up with TRBD1. The CDR3 covers 15 residues. The junction had 5 bases not matched to a gene; V was cut back by 2 bases and J by 3 bases. Germline-derived CDR1 and CDR2 are MNHEY and SVGAGI. CDR3 nucleotide sequence: TGTGCCAGCAGTTACCGGGACAGGGCGGACTACGAGCAGTACTTC. Translated, it gives CASSYRDRADYEQYF.

V and J are TRBV7-2 and TRBJ1-6; no clear D gene. The CDR3 has 16 residues. CDR1 SGHTA and CDR2 FQGNSA come from the germline V gene. Trimming pared 5 bases from V and 9 bases from J, leaving 20 bases between. The DNA for the CDR3 is TGTGCCAGCAGCCCAAGAAGTTCTGGGCCCATTTCACCCCTCCACTTT. The encoded protein is CASSPRSSGPISPLHF.

V usage is TRBV28 and J usage is TRBJ2-7; 8 bases are shared with TRBD1. V lost 5 bases to trimming and J lost 2 bases; unmatched junction nucleotides: 17. Germline CDR1 reads MDHEN; CDR2 reads SYDVKM. This CDR3 region has 18 residues. The CDR3 coding sequence is TGTGCCAGCAGTCACCTCTGGACAGGGAGAGTAGGGACCTACGAGCAGTACTTC. This gives the protein CASSHLWTGRVGTYEQYF.

The chain combines TRBV5-1 with TRBJ2-5; TRBD2 aligns across 7 bases. This CDR3 comprises 13 residues. CDR1 SGHRS and CDR2 YFSETQ come from the germline V gene. Trimming removed 4 bases from V and 5 bases from J; junction bases left unmatched: 5. CDR3 loop: CASSRGSGETQYF. The CDR3 bases are TGCGCCAGCAGCCGCGGGAGTGGGGAGACCCAGTACTTC.